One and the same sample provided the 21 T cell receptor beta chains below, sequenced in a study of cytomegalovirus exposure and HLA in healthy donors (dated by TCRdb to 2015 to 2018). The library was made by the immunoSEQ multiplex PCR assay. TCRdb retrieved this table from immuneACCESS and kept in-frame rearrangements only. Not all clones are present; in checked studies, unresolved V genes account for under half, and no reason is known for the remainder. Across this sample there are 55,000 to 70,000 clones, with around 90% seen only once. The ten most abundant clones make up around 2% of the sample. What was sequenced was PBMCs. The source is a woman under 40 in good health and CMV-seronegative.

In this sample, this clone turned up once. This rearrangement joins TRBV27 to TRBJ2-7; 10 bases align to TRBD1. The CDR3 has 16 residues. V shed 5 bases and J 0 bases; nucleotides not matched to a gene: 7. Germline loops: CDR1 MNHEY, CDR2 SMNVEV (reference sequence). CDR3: CASSEPRTGGSYEQYF. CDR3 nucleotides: TGTGCCAGCAGTGAACCTAGGACAGGGGGCTCCTACGAGCAGTACTTC.

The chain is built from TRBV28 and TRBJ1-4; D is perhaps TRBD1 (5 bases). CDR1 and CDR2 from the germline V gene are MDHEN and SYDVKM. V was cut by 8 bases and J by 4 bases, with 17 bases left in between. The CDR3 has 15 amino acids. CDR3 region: CASHTPGLLNEKLFF. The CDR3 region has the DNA TGTGCCAGCCATACACCGGGACTGCTTAATGAAAAACTGTTTTTT.

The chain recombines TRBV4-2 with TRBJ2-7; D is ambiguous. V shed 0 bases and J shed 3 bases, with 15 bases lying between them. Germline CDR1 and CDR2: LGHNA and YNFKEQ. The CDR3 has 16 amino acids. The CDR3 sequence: CASSQDLAELIYEQYF. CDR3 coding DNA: TGTGCCAGCAGCCAAGATTTGGCGGAACTAATCTACGAGCAGTACTTC.

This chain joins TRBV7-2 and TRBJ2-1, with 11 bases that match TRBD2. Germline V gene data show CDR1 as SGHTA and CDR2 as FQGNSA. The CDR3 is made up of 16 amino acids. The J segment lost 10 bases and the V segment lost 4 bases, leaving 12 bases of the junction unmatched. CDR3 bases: TGTGCCAGCAGCTCAGTCGATACTAGCGGGAGTAAAGAGCAGTTCTTC. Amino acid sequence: CASSSVDTSGSKEQFF.

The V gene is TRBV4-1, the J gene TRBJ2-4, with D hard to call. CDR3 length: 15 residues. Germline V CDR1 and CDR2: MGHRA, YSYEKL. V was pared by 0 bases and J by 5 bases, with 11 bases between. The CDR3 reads CASSQDVRGQNIQYF. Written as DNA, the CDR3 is TGCGCCAGCAGCCAAGATGTTAGAGGCCAAAACATTCAGTACTTC.

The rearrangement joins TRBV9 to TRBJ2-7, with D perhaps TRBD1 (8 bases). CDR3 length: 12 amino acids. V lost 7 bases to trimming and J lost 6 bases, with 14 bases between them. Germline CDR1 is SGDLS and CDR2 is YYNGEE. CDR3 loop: CASGTGGGEQYF. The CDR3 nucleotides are TGTGCCAGCGGTACAGGGGGGGGCGAGCAGTACTTC.

The CDR3 DNA reads as TGTGCCAGCAGTTTAGAGATTAGCACAGATACGCAGTATTTT. This translates into CASSLEISTDTQYF. The chain links TRBV27 to TRBJ2-3; unclear D gene. Trimming shortened V by 2 bases and J by 0 bases, and 6 bases separated the two germline ends. Germline CDR1 reads MNHEY; CDR2 reads SMNVEV (reference sequence). This CDR3 region has 14 residues.

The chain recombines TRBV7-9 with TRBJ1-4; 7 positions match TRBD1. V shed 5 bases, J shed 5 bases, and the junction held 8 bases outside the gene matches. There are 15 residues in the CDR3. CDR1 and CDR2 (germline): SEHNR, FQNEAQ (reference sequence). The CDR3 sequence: CASSAGTARNEKLFF. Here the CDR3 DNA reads TGTGCCAGCAGCGCCGGGACAGCGCGAAATGAAAAACTGTTTTTT.

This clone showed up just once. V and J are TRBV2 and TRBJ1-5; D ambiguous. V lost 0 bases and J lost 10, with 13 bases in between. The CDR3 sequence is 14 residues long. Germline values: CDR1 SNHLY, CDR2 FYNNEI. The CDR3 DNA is TGTGCCAGCAGTGAAGCGCTGGACTCATCACCCCAGCATTTT. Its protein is CASSEALDSSPQHF.

The DNA for the CDR3 is TGTGCCAGCAGTTCTTGGGACAGGGGGTCTGGCGAGCAGTACTTC. Translation gives CASSSWDRGSGEQYF. The rearrangement links TRBV6-5 to TRBJ2-7; TRBD1 matches at 11 bases. This CDR3 comprises 15 residues. The germline V gene has CDR1 MNHEY and CDR2 SVGAGI. V lost 4 bases, J lost 6 bases, and 8 bases stayed unmatched.

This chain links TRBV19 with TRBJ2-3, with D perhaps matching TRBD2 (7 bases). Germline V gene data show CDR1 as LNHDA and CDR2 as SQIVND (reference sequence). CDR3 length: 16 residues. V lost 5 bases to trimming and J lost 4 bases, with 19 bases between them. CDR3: CASSAGALVGSDTQYF. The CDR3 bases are TGTGCCAGTAGTGCGGGGGCCCTGGTAGGCTCAGATACGCAGTATTTT.

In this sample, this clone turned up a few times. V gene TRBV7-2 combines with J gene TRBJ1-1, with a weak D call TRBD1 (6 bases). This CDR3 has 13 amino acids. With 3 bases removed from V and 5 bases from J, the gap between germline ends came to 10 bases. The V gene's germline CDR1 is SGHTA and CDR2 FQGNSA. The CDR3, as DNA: TGTGCCAGCAGCTTCCACAGGGAAACTGAAGCTTTCTTT. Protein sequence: CASSFHRETEAFF. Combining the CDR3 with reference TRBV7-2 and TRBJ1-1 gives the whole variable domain GAGVSQSPSNKVTEKGKDVELRCDPISGHTALYWYRQSLGQGLEFLIYFQGNSAPDKSGLPSDRFSAERTGGSVSTLTIQRTQQEDSAVYLCASSFHRETEAFFGQGTRLTVV.

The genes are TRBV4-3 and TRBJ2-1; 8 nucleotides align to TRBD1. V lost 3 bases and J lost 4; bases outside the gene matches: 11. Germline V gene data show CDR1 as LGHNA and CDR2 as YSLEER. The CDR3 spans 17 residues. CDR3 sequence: CASSQRQGTYKYNEQFF. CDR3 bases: TGCGCCAGCAGCCAGAGACAGGGGACCTATAAATACAATGAGCAGTTCTTC.

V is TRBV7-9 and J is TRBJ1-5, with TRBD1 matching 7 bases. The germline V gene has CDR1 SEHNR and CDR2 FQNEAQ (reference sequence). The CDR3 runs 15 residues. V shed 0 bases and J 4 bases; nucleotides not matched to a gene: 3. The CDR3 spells CASSLAPDRNQPQHF. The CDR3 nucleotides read TGTGCCAGCAGCTTAGCACCGGACAGGAATCAGCCCCAGCATTTT.

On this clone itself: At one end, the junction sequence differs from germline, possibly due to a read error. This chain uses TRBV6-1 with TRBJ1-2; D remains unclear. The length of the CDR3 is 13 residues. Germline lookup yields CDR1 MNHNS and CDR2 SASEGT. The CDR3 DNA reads TGTGCCAGCAGCGAAGGGAGGGATCTTGGCTACACCTTC. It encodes CASSEGRDLGYTF.

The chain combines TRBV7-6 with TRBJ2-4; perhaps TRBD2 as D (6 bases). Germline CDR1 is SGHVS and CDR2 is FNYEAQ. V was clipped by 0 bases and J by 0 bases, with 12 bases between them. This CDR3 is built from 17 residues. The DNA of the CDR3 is TGTGCCAGCAGCTTAGCGCGGGTCGGGGGAGCCAAAAACATTCAGTACTTC. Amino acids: CASSLARVGGAKNIQYF.

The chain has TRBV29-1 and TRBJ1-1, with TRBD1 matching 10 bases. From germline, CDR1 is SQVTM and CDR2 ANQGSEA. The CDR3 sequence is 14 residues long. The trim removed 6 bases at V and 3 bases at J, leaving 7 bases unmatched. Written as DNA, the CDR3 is TGCAGCGTCCCCGGGACAGGGGCACACACTGAAGCTTTCTTT. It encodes CSVPGTGAHTEAFF.

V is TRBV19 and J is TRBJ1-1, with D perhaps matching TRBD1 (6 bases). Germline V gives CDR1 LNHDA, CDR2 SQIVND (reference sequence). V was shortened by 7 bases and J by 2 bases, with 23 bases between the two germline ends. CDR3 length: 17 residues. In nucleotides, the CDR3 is TGTGCCAGTACCAGAAGAGGACAGAGAAATTATAACACTGAAGCTTTCTTT. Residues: CASTRRGQRNYNTEAFF.

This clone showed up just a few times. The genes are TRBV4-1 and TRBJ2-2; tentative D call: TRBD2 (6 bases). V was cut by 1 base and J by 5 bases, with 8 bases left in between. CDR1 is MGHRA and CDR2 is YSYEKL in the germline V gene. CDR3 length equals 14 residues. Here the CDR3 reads CASSQGLDTGELFF. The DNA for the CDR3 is TGCGCCAGCAGCCAAGGACTAGATACCGGGGAGCTGTTTTTT.

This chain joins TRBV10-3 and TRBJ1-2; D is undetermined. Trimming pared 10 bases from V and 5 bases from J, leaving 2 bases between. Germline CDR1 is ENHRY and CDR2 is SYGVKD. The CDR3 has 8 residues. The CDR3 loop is CATYGYTF. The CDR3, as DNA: TGTGCCACGTATGGCTACACCTTC.

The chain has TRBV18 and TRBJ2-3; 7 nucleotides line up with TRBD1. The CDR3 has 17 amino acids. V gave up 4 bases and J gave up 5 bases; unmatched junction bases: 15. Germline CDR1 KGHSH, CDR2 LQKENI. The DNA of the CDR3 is TGTGCCAGCTCACGAACCGCCGGGACAGAGCAAGGAGATACGCAGTATTTT. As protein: CASSRTAGTEQGDTQYF.